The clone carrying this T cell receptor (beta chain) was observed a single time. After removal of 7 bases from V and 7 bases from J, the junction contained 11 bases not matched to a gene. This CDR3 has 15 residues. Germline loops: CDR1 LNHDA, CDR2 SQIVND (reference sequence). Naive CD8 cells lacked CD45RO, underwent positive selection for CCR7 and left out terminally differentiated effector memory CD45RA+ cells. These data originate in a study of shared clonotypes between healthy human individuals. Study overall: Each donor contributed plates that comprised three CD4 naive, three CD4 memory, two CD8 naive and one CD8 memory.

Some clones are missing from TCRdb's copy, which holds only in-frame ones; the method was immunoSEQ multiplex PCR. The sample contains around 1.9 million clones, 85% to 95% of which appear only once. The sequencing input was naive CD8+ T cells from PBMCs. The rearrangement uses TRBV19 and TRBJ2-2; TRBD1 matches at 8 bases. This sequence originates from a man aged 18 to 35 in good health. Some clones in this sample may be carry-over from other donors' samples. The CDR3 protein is CASTIQGGAGGELFF. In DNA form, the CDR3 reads TGTGCCAGTACCATACAGGGGGGAGCGGGCGGGGAGCTGTTTTTT.